The 15 T cell receptor beta chains below come from one sample, sequenced in a study of OX40 agonist ivuxolimab in advanced cancers. Only in-frame clones appear in the TCRdb table, and some are missing; sequencing was by immunoSEQ multiplex PCR. The sample gives roughly 59,000 clones, over 75% of which show up once; approximately 1% is in the top ten. The sample consisted of CD4+ or CD8+ T cells sorted from blood, taken in a trial of the OX40 agonist ivuxolimab. All receptors derive from an adult with an advanced solid tumor such as melanoma, head and neck, liver or kidney cancer.

The V and J genes are TRBV13 and TRBJ2-3; no definite D call. This CDR3 spans 12 amino acids. Trimming cost V 5 bases and J 7 bases, with 10 bases left between them. Germline V CDR1 and CDR2: PRHDT, FYEKMQ (reference sequence). In nucleotides, the CDR3 is TGTGCCAGCAGCCTCGGAACCAATACGCAGTATTTT. This translates into CASSLGTNTQYF.

The genes are TRBV6-5 and TRBJ2-5; TRBD2 agrees at 7 bases. Per the germline V gene, CDR1 is MNHEY and CDR2 is SVGAGI. The V gene end was trimmed by 0 bases and the J gene end by 5 bases; junction bases not matched to a gene: 6. The CDR3 consists of 15 residues. CDR3 sequence reads: CASSYSGAGVETQYF. CDR3 bases: TGTGCCAGCAGTTACTCCGGCGCGGGGGTGGAGACCCAGTACTTC.

The V and J genes are TRBV4-2 and TRBJ2-6, with TRBD1 as a possible D gene (5 bases). This CDR3 is 17 amino acids long. V lost 2 bases to trimming and J lost 0 bases, with 11 bases between them. Per germline, CDR1 LGHNA and CDR2 YNFKEQ. The CDR3 coding sequence is TGTGCCAGCAGCCAACAAACGACAGCCTCTGGGGCCAACGTCCTGACTTTC. Protein: CASSQQTTASGANVLTF.

V usage is TRBV5-5 and J usage is TRBJ2-4, with unresolved D. This CDR3 spans 15 amino acids. Trimming stripped 0 bases from V and 0 bases from J, with 7 bases between. From germline, CDR1 is SGHKS and CDR2 YYEKEE (reference sequence). This CDR3 reads CASSLAVLAKNIQYF. In nucleotides, the CDR3 is TGTGCCAGCAGCTTGGCCGTGTTAGCCAAAAACATTCAGTACTTC.

V usage is TRBV19 and J usage is TRBJ1-5; D is uncertain. Germline V lookup: CDR1 LNHDA, CDR2 SQIVND (reference sequence). This CDR3 contains 15 residues. The V end was cut by 6 bases, the J end by 3 bases, with 15 bases between. CDR3 amino acids: CASSPGPSPNQPQHF. CDR3 DNA sequence: TGTGCCAGTAGCCCGGGCCCCAGCCCCAATCAGCCCCAGCATTTT.

This clone was recorded only once. The CDR3 sequence is CASSTYDSLMNTEAFF. CDR3 bases: TGTGCCAGCAGTACATACGACAGCCTCATGAACACTGAAGCTTTCTTT. This sequence joins TRBV25-1 and TRBJ1-1; tentatively, D is TRBD1 (5 bases). The CDR3 has 16 amino acids. CDR1 is MGHDK, CDR2 SYGVNS, per germline. The ends were cut back, 5 bases at V and 0 bases at J, with 16 bases in the middle.

The rearrangement joins TRBV5-1 to TRBJ2-3; the D gene could be TRBD1 or TRBD2 (5 bases each). V was pared by 4 bases and J by 2 bases, with 23 bases between. The germline gives CDR1 SGHRS, CDR2 YFSETQ. The CDR3 covers 18 residues. CDR3 loop: CASSLSVLVGTNTDTQYF. In DNA form, the CDR3 reads TGCGCCAGCAGCCTATCCGTCTTGGTCGGGACCAACACAGATACGCAGTATTTT.

The V gene is TRBV6-5, the J gene TRBJ2-7, with D unresolved. Trimming shortened V by 6 bases and J by 3 bases, and 12 bases separated the two germline ends. Germline values: CDR1 MNHEY, CDR2 SVGAGI. CDR3 length equals 13 residues. The DNA for the CDR3 is TGTGCCAGCAGCCAAGGAAGCATCTACGAGCAGTACTTC. It encodes CASSQGSIYEQYF.

The chain uses TRBV19 and TRBJ1-5; tentatively, D is TRBD1 (5 bases). Trimming shortened V by 5 bases and J by 6 bases, and 11 bases separated the two germline ends. This CDR3 has 13 amino acids. Germline CDR1 is LNHDA and CDR2 is SQIVND (reference sequence). The CDR3 DNA reads as TGTGCCAGTAGTGGGGGTAGCGGTCAGCCCCAGCATTTT. It codes for CASSGGSGQPQHF.

This clone has a handful of counts. The chain is built from TRBV19 and TRBJ2-5, with D tentatively TRBD1 (5 bases). The V gene's germline CDR1 is LNHDA and CDR2 SQIVND (reference sequence). V was shortened by 4 bases and J by 5 bases, with 8 bases between the two germline ends. CDR3 length: 12 residues. The CDR3 sequence is CASSTGPETQYF. In DNA form, the CDR3 reads TGTGCCAGTAGTACAGGGCCGGAGACCCAGTACTTC.

This chain joins TRBV6-1 and TRBJ1-6; D is unclear. Trimming took off 3 bases at V and 7 bases at J, with 7 bases between the two ends. The germline V gene encodes CDR1 MNHNS and CDR2 SASEGT. The length of the CDR3 is 13 residues. The CDR3 DNA is TGTGCCAGCAGTGAGGGCATAAATTCACCCCTCCACTTT. This codes for CASSEGINSPLHF.

As DNA, the CDR3 is TGTGCCAGCGGACAGAACACTGAAGCTTTCTTT. Its translation: CASGQNTEAFF. The chain has TRBV25-1 and TRBJ1-1; D may be TRBD1 (5 bases). There are 11 residues in the CDR3. Germline values: CDR1 MGHDK, CDR2 SYGVNS. V shed 8 bases and J shed 1 base, with 5 bases lying between them.

The chain couples TRBV5-1 to TRBJ1-4, with D uncertain. CDR3 length equals 14 residues. The ends were cut back, 4 bases at V and 8 bases at J, with 15 bases in the middle. The V gene's germline CDR1 is SGHRS and CDR2 YFSETQ. The CDR3 sequence: CASSPESGREKLFF. DNA for the CDR3: TGCGCCAGCAGCCCCGAATCTGGGAGAGAAAAACTGTTTTTT.

The chain joins TRBV10-1 to TRBJ1-2; D ambiguous. This CDR3 is 14 amino acids long. Deletions cut 3 bases from V and 5 bases from J, with 13 bases between. Germline-derived CDR1 and CDR2 are WNHNN and SYGVQD (reference sequence). This CDR3 is CASSEGSGIYGYTF. The CDR3 DNA reads as TGCGCCAGCAGTGAAGGCAGCGGGATTTATGGCTACACCTTC.

J is TRBJ1-2 and V is TRBV18, with TRBD1 matching 8 bases. The CDR3 runs 15 residues. The junction had 4 bases not matched to a gene; V was cut back by 2 bases and J by 2 bases. Germline CDR1 is KGHSH and CDR2 is LQKENI. Written as DNA, the CDR3 is TGTGCCAGCTCACCAGGGACAGGCACCAACTATGGCTACACCTTC. Its translation: CASSPGTGTNYGYTF.